This TCR beta chain appears in the sequencing data of a study of technical replicates of blood from several donors. The method was immunoSEQ multiplex PCR; TCRdb's version includes in-frame clones alone and lacks a portion of them. This table holds 65,000 to 95,000 clones, 85% to 95% found once. This clone was picked up one time. V lost 3 bases, J lost 3 bases, and 12 bases lay in between. Germline V gives CDR1 LGHNA, CDR2 YSLEER. This CDR3 region has 14 residues. This chain links TRBV4-3 with TRBJ2-7, with TRBD1 as a possible D gene (6 bases). The TCR was taken from a human donor in good health. Sequencing was carried out using T cells isolated from PBMCs. CDR3 loop: CASSHGEGGYEQYF. In nucleotides, the CDR3 is TGCGCCAGCAGCCACGGGGAAGGGGGCTACGAGCAGTACTTC.